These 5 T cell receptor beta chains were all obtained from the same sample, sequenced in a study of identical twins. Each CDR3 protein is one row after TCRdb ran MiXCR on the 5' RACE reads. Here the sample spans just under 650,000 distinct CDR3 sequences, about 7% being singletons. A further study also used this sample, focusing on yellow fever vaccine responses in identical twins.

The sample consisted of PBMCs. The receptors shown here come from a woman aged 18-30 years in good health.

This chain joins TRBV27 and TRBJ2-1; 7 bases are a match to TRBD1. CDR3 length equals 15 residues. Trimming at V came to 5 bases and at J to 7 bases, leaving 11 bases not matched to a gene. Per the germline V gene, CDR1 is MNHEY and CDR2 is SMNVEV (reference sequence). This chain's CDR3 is CASSPIRIQGNEQFF. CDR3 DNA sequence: TGTGCCAGCAGTCCGATCCGGATACAGGGGAATGAGCAGTTCTTC.

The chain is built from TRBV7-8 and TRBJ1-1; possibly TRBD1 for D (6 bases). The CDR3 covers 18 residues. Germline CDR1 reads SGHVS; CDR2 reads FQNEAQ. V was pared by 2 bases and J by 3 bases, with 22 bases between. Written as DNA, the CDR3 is TGTGCCAGCAGCTTAAAAGTGGGACACATAAGGAGGGACACTGAAGCTTTCTTT. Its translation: CASSLKVGHIRRDTEAFF.

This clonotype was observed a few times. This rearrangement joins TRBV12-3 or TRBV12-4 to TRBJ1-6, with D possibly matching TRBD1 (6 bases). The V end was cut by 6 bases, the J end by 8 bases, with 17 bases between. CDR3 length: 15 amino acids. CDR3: CASSLPGHLDSPLHF. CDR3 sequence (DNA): TGTGCCAGCAGCTTGCCGGGACACCTCGATTCACCCCTCCACTTT.

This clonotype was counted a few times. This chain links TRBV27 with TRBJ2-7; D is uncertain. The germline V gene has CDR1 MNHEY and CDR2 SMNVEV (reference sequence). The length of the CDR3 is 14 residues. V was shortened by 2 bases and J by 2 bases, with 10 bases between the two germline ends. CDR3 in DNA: TGTGCCAGCAGTTTAGGCCCCCTTCCCTACGAGCAGTACGTC. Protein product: CASSLGPLPYEQYV.

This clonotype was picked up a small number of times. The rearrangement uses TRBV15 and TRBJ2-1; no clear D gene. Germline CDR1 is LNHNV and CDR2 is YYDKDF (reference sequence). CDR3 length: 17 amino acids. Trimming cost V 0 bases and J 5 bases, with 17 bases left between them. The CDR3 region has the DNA TGTGCCACCAGCAGAGATCGACACTCCCTTTCGGACAATGAGCAGTTCTTC. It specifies CATSRDRHSLSDNEQFF.